These T cell receptor beta chains were read from a single sample in a study of T cell responses to AZD1222 COVID-19 vaccine. Libraries were prepared by immunoSEQ multiplex PCR; TCRdb keeps only in-frame clonotypes and omits some of them. Among roughly 100,000 clones listed, 89% were seen once. The input for sequencing was peripheral blood, taken 28 days after the second AZD1222 dose. The source is an adult who received the AZD1222 COVID-19 vaccine. CDR3s include the opening cysteine and the closing phenylalanine or tryptophan. Fields, in order: CDR3 DNA, CDR3 protein, D gene, V gene, clone size, J gene. D genes are given only for firm matches. Only some rows state a clone size, as once, few, many or a class for expanded clones.

DNA: TGTGCCAGCACGGGTGAGCAGTTCTTC; CDR3: CASTGEQFF; D: -; V: TRBV7-9; size: -; J: TRBJ2-1
DNA: TGTGCCAGCTCACCACTCGAGGGAACTGAAGCTTTCTTT; CDR3: CASSPLEGTEAFF; D: -; V: TRBV18; size: once; J: TRBJ1-1
DNA: TGTGCCAGCAGCCTTAATGCGGATACGCAGTATTTT; CDR3: CASSLNADTQYF; D: -; V: TRBV11-3; size: -; J: TRBJ2-3
DNA: TGCGCCAGCAGCCAAGGGGGGAGCTCCTACGAGCAGTACTTC; CDR3: CASSQGGSSYEQYF; D: -; V: TRBV4-1; size: few; J: TRBJ2-7
DNA: TGTGCCAGCAGCCAACTCTCCACAGGGGCTGGTGGCTACACCTTC; CDR3: CASSQLSTGAGGYTF; D: TRBD1; V: TRBV16; size: -; J: TRBJ1-2
DNA: TGTGCCAGCAGCTTAGATCCCGGGAACACTGAAGCTTTCTTT; CDR3: CASSLDPGNTEAFF; D: -; V: TRBV11-3; size: -; J: TRBJ1-1
DNA: TGTGCCAGCAGTTCCAACTTACCCCCCGAGCAGTACTTC; CDR3: CASSSNLPPEQYF; D: -; V: TRBV28; size: -; J: TRBJ2-7
DNA: TGTGCCACCAGTGATTCACCCGGGACAGCAAGGTTCTTC; CDR3: CATSDSPGTARFF; D: TRBD1; V: TRBV24-1; size: -; J: TRBJ2-1
DNA: TGTGCCAGCAGCTTGTCGCAGGCTACTAACTATGGCTACACCTTC; CDR3: CASSLSQATNYGYTF; D: -; V: TRBV7-2; size: -; J: TRBJ1-2
DNA: TGTGCCAGCAGCTTAGCGGGACAGACGAACACCGGGGAGCTGTTTTTT; CDR3: CASSLAGQTNTGELFF; D: TRBD1; V: TRBV7-6; size: -; J: TRBJ2-2
DNA: TGTGCCAGCAGTTCATGGGGGGGAGGGCCGTCAGATACGCAGTATTTT; CDR3: CASSSWGGGPSDTQYF; D: TRBD2; V: TRBV27; size: -; J: TRBJ2-3
DNA: TGTGCCAGCAGCAAAAGGGGACCTAAGCAAGAGACCCAGTACTTC; CDR3: CASSKRGPKQETQYF; D: -; V: TRBV21-1; size: -; J: TRBJ2-5
DNA: TGTGCCATCAGTCCCCAAGGGCAAAAACTGTTTTTT; CDR3: CAISPQGQKLFF; D: -; V: TRBV10-3; size: -; J: TRBJ1-4
DNA: TGTGCCAGCAGCTTACGAGGACAGGGGGTGAACACTGAAGCTTTCTTT; CDR3: CASSLRGQGVNTEAFF; D: TRBD1; V: TRBV7-2; size: -; J: TRBJ1-1
DNA: TGCGCCAGCAGTGAGATAGGGACAGTCCTTCCTAACTATGGCTACACCTTC; CDR3: CASSEIGTVLPNYGYTF; D: TRBD1; V: TRBV10-1; size: -; J: TRBJ1-2
DNA: TGTGCCAGCAGCTCCGGCGCAGGGGCGACCTACGAGCAGTACTTC; CDR3: CASSSGAGATYEQYF; D: -; V: TRBV5-5; size: -; J: TRBJ2-7
DNA: TGTGCCAGCACGTTCGGGACAGGGCCCAACACTGAAGCTTTCTTT; CDR3: CASTFGTGPNTEAFF; D: TRBD1; V: TRBV2; size: -; J: TRBJ1-1
DNA: TGTGCCAGCAGCCTGGGACTCCCACCGTCCGATACGCAGTATTTT; CDR3: CASSLGLPPSDTQYF; D: -; V: TRBV14; size: -; J: TRBJ2-3
DNA: TGTGCCAGCAGTTCCGGGGCCTTCGGCTACACCTTC; CDR3: CASSSGAFGYTF; D: -; V: TRBV27; size: -; J: TRBJ1-2
DNA: TGTGCCAGCAGCTTGCGCTTAGCGGGAGGGCCCGCAGATACGCAGTATTTT; CDR3: CASSLRLAGGPADTQYF; D: TRBD2; V: TRBV9; size: -; J: TRBJ2-3
DNA: TGTGCCAGCAGTACCTTAGCGGGAGGGGCCTACGAGCAGTACTTC; CDR3: CASSTLAGGAYEQYF; D: TRBD2; V: TRBV6-5; size: -; J: TRBJ2-7
DNA: TGCGCCAGCAGCCTAGATCAGACAGGGTCCGCCTACGAGCAGTACTTC; CDR3: CASSLDQTGSAYEQYF; D: TRBD1; V: TRBV4-3; size: -; J: TRBJ2-7
DNA: TGTGCCAGCAGCTCGGACCTGAGCTCCTACAATGAGCAGTTCTTC; CDR3: CASSSDLSSYNEQFF; D: -; V: TRBV7-3; size: -; J: TRBJ2-1
DNA: TGTGCCAGCAGTTTCCGGGAGGTAACCGGGGAGCTGTTTTTT; CDR3: CASSFREVTGELFF; D: TRBD2; V: TRBV27; size: once; J: TRBJ2-2
DNA: TGTGCCAGCAGTTCCGGGACGGCAAGCTCCTACGAGCAGTACTTC; CDR3: CASSSGTASSYEQYF; D: -; V: TRBV28; size: -; J: TRBJ2-7
DNA: TGTGCCATCAGTGGGGGACACCGGGACACCCTCTCCTACGAGCAGTACTTC; CDR3: CAISGGHRDTLSYEQYF; D: -; V: TRBV10-3; size: -; J: TRBJ2-7
DNA: TGTGCCAGCTCACTCCGACAGGGCGGCGAGCAGTACTTC; CDR3: CASSLRQGGEQYF; D: TRBD1; V: TRBV18; size: -; J: TRBJ2-7
DNA: TGTGCCAGCAGTGATATTAGCGGGGGGTCCTACAATGAGCAGTTCTTC; CDR3: CASSDISGGSYNEQFF; D: TRBD2; V: TRBV28; size: -; J: TRBJ2-1
DNA: TGTGCCAGCTCACCCGCCGGGTCGGGAGGCGATGAGCAGTTCTTC; CDR3: CASSPAGSGGDEQFF; D: TRBD2; V: TRBV18; size: -; J: TRBJ2-1
DNA: TGTGCCAGTAAGAGGACTAGCGGGAGCTCCTACAATGAGCAGTTCTTC; CDR3: CASKRTSGSSYNEQFF; D: TRBD2; V: TRBV19; size: -; J: TRBJ2-1
DNA: TGTGCCAGTAGTATGGGTCTAGCGGGAGGATTCGGGGAGCTGTTTTTT; CDR3: CASSMGLAGGFGELFF; D: TRBD2; V: TRBV19; size: once; J: TRBJ2-2
DNA: TGTGCCAGCAGCTGGGACAGGGCTGAAGCTTTCTTT; CDR3: CASSWDRAEAFF; D: TRBD1; V: TRBV7-2; size: -; J: TRBJ1-1
DNA: TGTGCCAGCAGCTTGGCTAATACCGTTTTCTACGAGCAGTACTTC; CDR3: CASSLANTVFYEQYF; D: -; V: TRBV5-5; size: -; J: TRBJ2-7
DNA: TGCGCCAGCAGCGAGTACAATGAGCAGTTCTTC; CDR3: CASSEYNEQFF; D: -; V: TRBV5-1; size: few; J: TRBJ2-1
DNA: TGTGCCAGCAGCTTGGCCGGGACAGCCAATTCACCCCTCCACTTT; CDR3: CASSLAGTANSPLHF; D: TRBD1; V: TRBV5-4; size: -; J: TRBJ1-6
DNA: TGTGCCAGTAGTTTCCCGGGGAGCCTGGGGGAAAAACTGTTTTTT; CDR3: CASSFPGSLGEKLFF; D: -; V: TRBV19; size: -; J: TRBJ1-4
DNA: TGTGCCAGCAGTCCAGGGGTGGATGGCTACACCTTC; CDR3: CASSPGVDGYTF; D: -; V: TRBV12-3/TRBV12-4; size: -; J: TRBJ1-2
DNA: TGTGCCAGCAGTCCCAGCACAGATACGCAGTATTTT; CDR3: CASSPSTDTQYF; D: -; V: TRBV27; size: -; J: TRBJ2-3
DNA: TGTGCCAGCATTCTGGGGGGGACTTTTGAAGCTTTCTTT; CDR3: CASILGGTFEAFF; D: -; V: TRBV12-3/TRBV12-4; size: -; J: TRBJ1-1
DNA: TGTGCCTGGAGCCAAGGAACGGGCTACGAGCAGTACTTC; CDR3: CAWSQGTGYEQYF; D: -; V: TRBV30; size: -; J: TRBJ2-7
DNA: TGTGCCAGCAGTTCGCCCACCGGGACAGGGGTTGAAGGCTACACCTTC; CDR3: CASSSPTGTGVEGYTF; D: TRBD1; V: TRBV28; size: -; J: TRBJ1-2
DNA: TGTGCCAGCCAAAACACCCAGAGATTTAACACTGAAGCTTTCTTT; CDR3: CASQNTQRFNTEAFF; D: -; V: TRBV19; size: once; J: TRBJ1-1
DNA: TGTGCCAGCAGTTGGGACAGATACAATGAGCAGTTCTTC; CDR3: CASSWDRYNEQFF; D: TRBD1; V: TRBV3-1/TRBV3-2; size: -; J: TRBJ2-1
DNA: TGTGCCAGTAGTCTTGGACTAGCGGGAGGGAACGAGCAGTACTTC; CDR3: CASSLGLAGGNEQYF; D: TRBD2; V: TRBV19; size: -; J: TRBJ2-7
DNA: TGTGCCCGCTGGTGGGGGGGGAACTATGGCTACACCTTC; CDR3: CARWWGGNYGYTF; D: -; V: TRBV28; size: once; J: TRBJ1-2
DNA: TGTGCCAGCAGTGAATGGCAGACGGCGTACGAGCAGTACTTC; CDR3: CASSEWQTAYEQYF; D: -; V: TRBV2; size: -; J: TRBJ2-7
DNA: TGTGCCAGCAGTTTAGGACAGGGGTCCTATGGCTACACCTTC; CDR3: CASSLGQGSYGYTF; D: TRBD1; V: TRBV6-6; size: -; J: TRBJ1-2
DNA: TGCGCCAGCAGTCCCGGGACTAGCGGCACAGATACGCAGTATTTT; CDR3: CASSPGTSGTDTQYF; D: TRBD2; V: TRBV5-1; size: -; J: TRBJ2-3
DNA: TGCGCCAGCAGCTTGCCCGACGCTGGAAACACCATATATTTT; CDR3: CASSLPDAGNTIYF; D: -; V: TRBV5-1; size: -; J: TRBJ1-3
DNA: TGTGCCAGCAGCCGTCAAGGGGGAGGTTTTGGGGGTGAGCAGTTCTTC; CDR3: CASSRQGGGFGGEQFF; D: -; V: TRBV28; size: -; J: TRBJ2-1
DNA: TGTGCCATCAGTGAGTATGGGGCCTACGAGCAGTACTTC; CDR3: CAISEYGAYEQYF; D: -; V: TRBV10-3; size: -; J: TRBJ2-7
DNA: TGTGCCAGCAGCTCGGGTACCCGAAAACTGTTTTTT; CDR3: CASSSGTRKLFF; D: -; V: TRBV7-9; size: -; J: TRBJ1-4
DNA: TGTGCCAGCAGTGTAGAAAAGGGCTATGGCTACACCTTC; CDR3: CASSVEKGYGYTF; D: -; V: TRBV2; size: -; J: TRBJ1-2
DNA: TGTGCCAGCAGTGAGCCCTGGGGGACAGGGTCAGATACGCAGTATTTT; CDR3: CASSEPWGTGSDTQYF; D: TRBD1; V: TRBV25-1; size: -; J: TRBJ2-3
DNA: TGTGCCAGCACCCAGGACTCGGCAGATACGCAGTATTTT; CDR3: CASTQDSADTQYF; D: -; V: TRBV5-7; size: -; J: TRBJ2-3
DNA: TGTGCCACCAGCAGAGATTCCATAGCGGGAGCGTCGAAAAATGAGCAGTTCTTC; CDR3: CATSRDSIAGASKNEQFF; D: TRBD2; V: TRBV15; size: -; J: TRBJ2-1
DNA: TGTGCCATCGGGAGTAATTCCCAAGAGACCCAGTACTTC; CDR3: CAIGSNSQETQYF; D: -; V: TRBV10-3; size: -; J: TRBJ2-5
DNA: TGTGCCAGCAGCCAAGCGAGGGGTCGAAGCACTGAAGCTTTCTTT; CDR3: CASSQARGRSTEAFF; D: -; V: TRBV3-1/TRBV3-2; size: -; J: TRBJ1-1
DNA: TGTGCCAGTAGAAAGCGGGAGGGCTACAATGAGCAGTTCTTC; CDR3: CASRKREGYNEQFF; D: TRBD2; V: TRBV19; size: -; J: TRBJ2-1